The 19 T cell receptor beta chains below were found in one sample sequenced in a study of CD8 T cells in ankylosing spondylitis. Overall study results and limits: Blood of patients with ankylosing spondylitis appeared to be characterized by a TCR beta motif of several highly homologous variants.

TCRdb ran MiXCR on the 5' RACE reads and lists one entry per CDR3 protein. This table has a few hundred thousand distinct CDR3 sequences, roughly 13% appearing once. Antigens of these TCRs are unknown. Sequencing used blood, either unsorted or a sorted T cell fraction (not recorded which). Receptors were obtained from a male donor with ankylosing spondylitis.

The rearrangement joins TRBV20-1 to TRBJ2-3, with 9 nucleotides matching TRBD2. The V gene end was trimmed by 5 bases and the J gene end by 0 bases; junction bases not matched to a gene: 9. CDR1 is DFQATT and CDR2 is SNEGSKA in the germline V gene (reference sequence). CDR3 length: 16 amino acids. CDR3 region: CSAADATSGSTDTQYF. The CDR3 DNA reads as TGCAGTGCTGCTGATGCGACTAGCGGAAGCACAGATACGCAGTATTTT.

The chain recombines TRBV6-2 or TRBV6-3 with TRBJ2-7; D possibly uses TRBD1 or TRBD2 (5 bases each). Germline assignment: CDR1 MNHEY and CDR2 SVGEGT. This CDR3 is 14 amino acids long. Trimming left V 7 bases short and J 0 bases short, with 13 bases between. This CDR3 is CASTPGRSSYEQYV. The CDR3 nucleotides are TGTGCCAGCACCCCGGGACGGAGCTCCTACGAGCAGTACGTC.

This clonotype was observed a handful of times. The chain links TRBV18 to TRBJ2-7; D call uncertain. V was cut by 0 bases and J by 1 base, with 4 bases left in between. This CDR3 is built from 13 residues. Per germline, CDR1 KGHSH and CDR2 LQKENI. The chain's CDR3 is CASSPPTSYEQYV. The CDR3 coding sequence is TGTGCCAGCTCACCACCTACTTCCTACGAGCAGTACGTC.

The chain has TRBV18 and TRBJ2-5; 8 nucleotides match TRBD2. V lost 2 bases to trimming and J lost 6 bases; unmatched junction nucleotides: 8. The CDR3 sequence is 15 residues long. Germline V gives CDR1 KGHSH, CDR2 LQKENI. This chain's CDR3 is CASSPRTGGPKTQYF. CDR3 coding DNA: TGTGCCAGCTCACCAAGGACGGGAGGGCCGAAGACCCAGTACTTC.

This sequence joins TRBV5-1 and TRBJ2-1, with D uncertain. The CDR3 spans 13 residues. Trimming took off 4 bases at V and 5 bases at J, with 10 bases between the two ends. Germline-derived CDR1 and CDR2 are SGHRS and YFSETQ. DNA of the CDR3: TGCGCCAGCAGCAGATCAAGGCACAATGAGCAGTTCTTC. It encodes CASSRSRHNEQFF. The entire variable domain, with the rest obtained from reference TRBV5-1 and TRBJ2-1, is as follows: KAGVTQTPRYLIKTRGQQVTLSCSPISGHRSVSWYQQTPGQGLQFLFEYFSETQRNKGNFPGRFSGRQFSNSRSEMNVSTLELGDSALYLCASSRSRHNEQFFGPGTRLTVL.

The chain employs TRBV12-3 or TRBV12-4 and TRBJ2-5; tentative D call: TRBD1 (5 bases). This CDR3 region has 13 residues. V dropped 3 bases and J dropped 8 bases, with 13 bases sitting between them. The CDR3 protein is CASSFRAKRTQYF. Written as DNA, the CDR3 is TGTGCCAGCAGTTTCAGGGCCAAGAGAACCCAGTACTTC.

This clonotype was observed at least ten times. This rearrangement joins TRBV29-1 to TRBJ2-5; a possible D gene is TRBD1 (6 bases). Per germline, CDR1 SQVTM and CDR2 ANQGSEA. The CDR3 runs to 12 residues. Trimming removed 5 bases at V and 3 bases at J, with 10 bases between. This CDR3 is CSVRRGEETQYF. In DNA form, the CDR3 reads TGCAGCGTTCGCAGGGGTGAAGAGACCCAGTACTTC. Based on the CDR3 plus reference TRBV29-1 and TRBJ2-5, the full variable domain is SAVISQKPSRDICQRGTSLTIQCQVDSQVTMMFWYRQQPGQSLTLIATANQGSEATYESGFVIDKFPISRPNLTFSTLTVSNMSPEDSSIYLCSVRRGEETQYFGPGTRLLVL.

This clonotype showed up many times. The chain has TRBV7-9 and TRBJ2-2; 10 bases align to TRBD2. CDR3 length: 16 residues. The V segment lost 5 bases and the J segment 3 bases; nucleotides outside the gene matches: 6. Germline V gene data show CDR1 as SEHNR and CDR2 as FQNEAQ (reference sequence). The CDR3 sequence is CASSPSGRADTGELFF. The CDR3 nucleotides are TGTGCCAGCAGCCCGAGCGGGAGGGCCGACACCGGGGAGCTGTTTTTT.

The CDR3 coding sequence is TGTGCCAGCAGCTCCCGCGGGCAGGGCTTCAATCAGCCCCAGCATTTT. This encodes CASSSRGQGFNQPQHF. The chain uses TRBV5-5 and TRBJ1-5, with a tentative D call TRBD1 (5 bases). V was clipped by 3 bases and J by 3 bases, with 16 bases between them. The CDR3 consists of 16 residues. Germline CDR1 is SGHKS and CDR2 is YYEKEE (reference sequence).

V usage is TRBV21-1 and J usage is TRBJ2-2; TRBD2 is the table's D call and was not checked against the DNA. TRBV21-1 is a documented pseudogene. The CDR3 consists of 16 residues. In nucleotides, the CDR3 is TGTGCCAGCAGCAACCTGACTAGCGGGAACACCGGGGAGCTGTTTTTT. It translates to CASSNLTSGNTGELFF.

The chain recombines TRBV29-1 with TRBJ2-5; 15 bases are a match to TRBD2. Germline-derived CDR1 and CDR2 are SQVTM and ANQGSEA. This CDR3 has 15 residues. Germline trimming cut 8 bases from V and 5 bases from J; bases unmatched to any gene: 9. The CDR3 here is CSLRGLAGGLETQYF. The CDR3 DNA sequence: TGCAGCCTGAGGGGACTAGCGGGAGGACTGGAGACCCAGTACTTC.

This clonotype was counted ten times or more. One junction end does not reproduce the germline sequence, and a read error may be involved. This chain joins TRBV5-1 and TRBJ1-5, with unresolved D. Germline CDR1 and CDR2: SGHRS and YFSETQ. This CDR3 has 13 residues. The DNA of the CDR3 is TGTGCCAGCAGCTTAGCGGGAGGTCAGCCCCAGCATTTT. Translated: CASSLAGGQPQHF. Full variable domain (outside the CDR3, taken from reference TRBV5-1 and TRBJ1-5): KAGVTQTPRYLIKTRGQQVTLSCSPISGHRSVSWYQQTPGQGLQFLFEYFSETQRNKGNFPGRFSGRQFSNSRSEMNVSTLELGDSALYLCASSLAGGQPQHFGDGTRLSIL.

This clonotype was counted only a few times. This chain connects TRBV19 to TRBJ2-1; 8 bases line up with TRBD2. V trimming: 5 bases; J trimming: 15 bases; junction bases outside the gene matches: 9. Germline V lookup: CDR1 LNHDA, CDR2 SQIVND (reference sequence). This CDR3 spans 12 amino acids. In nucleotides, the CDR3 is TGTGCCAGTAGTTACCAGCGGGAGAATATGTTCTTC. Protein: CASSYQRENMFF.

This clonotype was seen more than once but under ten times. This sequence joins TRBV5-1 and TRBJ1-4; D is uncertain. Trimming removed 3 bases from V and 2 bases from J, with 14 bases in between. From germline, CDR1 is SGHRS and CDR2 YFSETQ. This CDR3 region has 16 residues. The CDR3 nucleotides are TGCGCCAGCAGCTCGGACGGAGGAGGTACTAATGAAAAACTGTTTTTT. Protein product: CASSSDGGGTNEKLFF.

A few counts support this clonotype. The V call is TRBV5-1, the J call TRBJ2-3; no definite D call. CDR3 length: 13 amino acids. Germline CDR1 and CDR2: SGHRS and YFSETQ. V was shortened by 0 bases and J by 4 bases, with 6 bases between the two germline ends. As DNA, the CDR3 is TGCGCCAGCAGCTTGGTGGAACCAGATACGCAGTATTTT. Its protein product is CASSLVEPDTQYF.

The chain is built from TRBV20-1 and TRBJ1-4; weak D call: TRBD1 (6 bases). From germline, CDR1 is DFQATT and CDR2 SNEGSKA (reference sequence). This CDR3 has 15 amino acids. The V and J ends lost 3 bases and 3 bases respectively, with 14 bases between them. This chain's CDR3 is CSARGRGLANEKLFF. In DNA, the CDR3 is TGCAGTGCTAGGGGCCGGGGGCTAGCTAATGAAAAACTGTTTTTT.

The chain recombines TRBV14 with TRBJ2-5; D unresolved. The CDR3 spans 15 residues. In germline, CDR1 is SGHDN, CDR2 FVKESK. Trimming pared 4 bases from V and 3 bases from J, leaving 15 bases between. The CDR3 spells CASSLFLVPEETQYF. In nucleotides, the CDR3 is TGTGCCAGCAGCCTTTTTTTAGTCCCCGAAGAGACCCAGTACTTC.

V usage is TRBV13 and J usage is TRBJ1-1, with TRBD1 matching 7 bases. CDR3 length equals 13 residues. CDR1 and CDR2 (germline): PRHDT, FYEKMQ (reference sequence). J gave up 4 bases and V 5 bases, and 4 bases lay outside the gene matches. CDR3 nucleotide sequence: TGTGCCAGCAGCAGGGGGCCCGGCACTGAAGCTTTCTTT. This sequence encodes CASSRGPGTEAFF. Based on the CDR3 plus reference TRBV13 and TRBJ1-1, the full variable domain is AAGVIQSPRHLIKEKRETATLKCYPIPRHDTVYWYQQGPGQDPQFLISFYEKMQSDKGSIPDRFSAQQFSDYHSELNMSSLELGDSALYFCASSRGPGTEAFFGQGTRLTVV.

This clonotype was counted a few times. The chain recombines TRBV3-1 with TRBJ2-7; 10 nucleotides align to TRBD2. Germline V gives CDR1 LGHDT, CDR2 YNNKEL (reference sequence). The CDR3 contains 16 residues. V shed 1 base, J shed 2 bases, and the junction held 5 bases outside the gene matches. CDR3 sequence: CASSQGLAGAAYEQYF. The CDR3 region has the DNA TGTGCCAGCAGCCAAGGGCTAGCGGGAGCAGCCTACGAGCAGTACTTC.